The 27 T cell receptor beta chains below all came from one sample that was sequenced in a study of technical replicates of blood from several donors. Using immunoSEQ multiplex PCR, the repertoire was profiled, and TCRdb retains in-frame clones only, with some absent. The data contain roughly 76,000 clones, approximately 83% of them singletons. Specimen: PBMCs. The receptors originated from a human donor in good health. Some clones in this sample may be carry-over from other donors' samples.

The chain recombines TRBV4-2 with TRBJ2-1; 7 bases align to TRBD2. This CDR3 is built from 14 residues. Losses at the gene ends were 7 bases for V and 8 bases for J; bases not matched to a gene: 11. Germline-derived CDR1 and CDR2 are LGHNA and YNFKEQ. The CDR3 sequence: CASTGRENPDEQFF. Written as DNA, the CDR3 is TGTGCCAGCACGGGGCGGGAGAACCCGGATGAGCAGTTCTTC.

The CDR3 here is CASSGIRGLNEKLFF. Written as DNA, the CDR3 is TGTGCCAGCAGTGGTATAAGGGGCCTTAATGAAAAACTGTTTTTT. V usage is TRBV2 and J usage is TRBJ1-4, with TRBD1 as a possible D gene (5 bases). Germline-derived CDR1 and CDR2 are SNHLY and FYNNEI. The V gene lost 4 bases and the J gene lost 4 bases, with 13 bases spanning the gap. There are 15 residues in the CDR3.

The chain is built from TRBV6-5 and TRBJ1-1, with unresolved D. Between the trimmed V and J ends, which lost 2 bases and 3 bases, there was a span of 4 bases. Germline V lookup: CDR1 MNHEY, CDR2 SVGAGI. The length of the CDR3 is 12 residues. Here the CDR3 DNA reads TGTGCCAGCAGTTACGGAGACACTGAAGCTTTCTTT. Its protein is CASSYGDTEAFF.

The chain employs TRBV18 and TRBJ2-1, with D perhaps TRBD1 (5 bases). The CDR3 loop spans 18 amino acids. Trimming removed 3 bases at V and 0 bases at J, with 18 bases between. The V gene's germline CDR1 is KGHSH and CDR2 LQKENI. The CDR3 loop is CASSPRMVGDSSYNEQFF. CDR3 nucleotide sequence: TGTGCCAGCTCACCCCGGATGGTTGGCGACAGCTCCTACAATGAGCAGTTCTTC.

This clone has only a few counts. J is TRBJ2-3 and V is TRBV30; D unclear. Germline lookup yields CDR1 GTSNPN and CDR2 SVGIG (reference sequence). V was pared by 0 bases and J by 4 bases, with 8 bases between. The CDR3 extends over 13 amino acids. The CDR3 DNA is TGTGCCTGGAGTGTACGTCGCGCAGATACGCAGTATTTT. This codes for CAWSVRRADTQYF.

The CDR3 sequence: CASPGQVQSPTNEKLFF. CDR3 bases: TGTGCCAGCCCGGGACAGGTGCAGTCCCCAACTAATGAAAAACTGTTTTTT. This chain uses TRBV5-4 with TRBJ1-4; 8 bases map to TRBD1. Trimming cost V 7 bases and J 0 bases; bases outside gene matches: 11. Germline CDR1 SGHNT, CDR2 YYREEE (reference sequence). This CDR3 has 17 residues.

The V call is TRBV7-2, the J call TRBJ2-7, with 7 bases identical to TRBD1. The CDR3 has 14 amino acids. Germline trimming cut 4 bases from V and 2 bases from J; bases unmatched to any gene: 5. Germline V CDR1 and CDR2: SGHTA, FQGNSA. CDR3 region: CASSSIDRAYEQYF. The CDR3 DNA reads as TGTGCCAGCAGCTCCATTGACAGGGCCTACGAGCAGTACTTC.

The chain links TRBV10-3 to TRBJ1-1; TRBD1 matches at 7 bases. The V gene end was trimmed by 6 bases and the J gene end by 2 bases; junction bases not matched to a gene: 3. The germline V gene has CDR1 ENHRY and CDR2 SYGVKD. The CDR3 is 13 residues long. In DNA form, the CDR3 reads TGTGCCATCAGAGGACAGGCAAACACTGAAGCTTTCTTT. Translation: CAIRGQANTEAFF.

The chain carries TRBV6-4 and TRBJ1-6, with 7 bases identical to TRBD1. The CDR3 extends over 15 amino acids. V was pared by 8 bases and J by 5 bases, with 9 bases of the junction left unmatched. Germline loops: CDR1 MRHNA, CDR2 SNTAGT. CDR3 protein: CASLLVGTDNSPLHF. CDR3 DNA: TGTGCCAGCCTGTTGGTTGGGACAGATAATTCACCCCTCCACTTT.

CDR3 protein: CASSEGVRGVGYTF. The CDR3 region has the DNA TGTGCCAGCAGTGAAGGGGTCCGCGGGGTGGGCTACACCTTC. The genes are TRBV2 and TRBJ1-2; D remains ambiguous. This CDR3 spans 14 amino acids. The V end lost 1 base, the J end lost 8 bases, and 14 bases lay between the germline ends. Looked up from germline, CDR1 is SNHLY and CDR2 is FYNNEI.

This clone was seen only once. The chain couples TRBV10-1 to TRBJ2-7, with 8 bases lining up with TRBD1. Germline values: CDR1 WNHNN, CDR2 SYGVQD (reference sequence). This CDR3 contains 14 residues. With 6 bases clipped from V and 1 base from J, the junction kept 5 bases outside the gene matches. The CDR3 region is CASRGQEISYEQYF. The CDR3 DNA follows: TGCGCCAGCAGGGGACAGGAGATTTCCTACGAGCAGTACTTC.

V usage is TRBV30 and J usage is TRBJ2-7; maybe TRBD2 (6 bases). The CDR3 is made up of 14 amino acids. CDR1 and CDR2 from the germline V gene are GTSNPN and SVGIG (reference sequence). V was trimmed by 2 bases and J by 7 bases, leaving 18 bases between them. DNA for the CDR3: TGTGCCTGGAGTCGGTTACTAGCCGTGGGGGAGCAGTACTTC. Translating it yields CAWSRLLAVGEQYF.

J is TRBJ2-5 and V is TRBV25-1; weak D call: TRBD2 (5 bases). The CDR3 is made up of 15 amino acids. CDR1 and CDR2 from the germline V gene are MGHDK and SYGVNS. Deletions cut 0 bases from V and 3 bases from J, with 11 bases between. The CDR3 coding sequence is TGTGCCAGCAGTGAATACCAGGAGGTAGAAGAGACCCAGTACTTC. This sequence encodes CASSEYQEVEETQYF. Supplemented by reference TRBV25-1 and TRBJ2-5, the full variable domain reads EADIYQTPRYLVIGTGKKITLECSQTMGHDKMYWYQQDPGMELHLIHYSYGVNSTEKGDLSSESTVSRIRTEHFPLTLESARPSHTSQYLCASSEYQEVEETQYFGPGTRLLVL.

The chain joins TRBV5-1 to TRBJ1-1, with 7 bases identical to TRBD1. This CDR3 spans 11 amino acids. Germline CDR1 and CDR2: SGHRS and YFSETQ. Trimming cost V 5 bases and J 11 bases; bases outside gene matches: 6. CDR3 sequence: CASSETGRAFF. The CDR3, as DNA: TGCGCCAGCAGTGAGACAGGGAGGGCTTTCTTT.

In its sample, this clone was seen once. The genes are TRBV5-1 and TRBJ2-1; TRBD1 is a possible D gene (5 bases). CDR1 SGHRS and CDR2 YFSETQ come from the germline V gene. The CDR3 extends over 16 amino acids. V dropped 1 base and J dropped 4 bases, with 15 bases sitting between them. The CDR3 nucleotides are TGCGCCAGCAGCTTGTCAGGGCTAACAAAGTACAATGAGCAGTTCTTC. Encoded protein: CASSLSGLTKYNEQFF.

The CDR3 region has the DNA TGTGCCAGCAGCGTGGAGGGGGCGCCGGGGTATGGCTACACCTTC. Amino acid sequence: CASSVEGAPGYGYTF. The chain recombines TRBV9 with TRBJ1-2, with 7 bases aligning to TRBD1. The V segment lost 2 bases and the J segment 5 bases; nucleotides outside the gene matches: 9. Germline CDR1 SGDLS, CDR2 YYNGEE. This CDR3 has 15 residues.

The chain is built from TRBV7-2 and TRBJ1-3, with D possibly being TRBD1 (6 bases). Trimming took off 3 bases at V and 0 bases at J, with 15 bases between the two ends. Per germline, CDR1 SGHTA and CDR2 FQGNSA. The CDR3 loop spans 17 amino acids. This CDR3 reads CASSFPLRGASGNTIYF. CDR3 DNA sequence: TGTGCCAGCAGCTTCCCACTCAGGGGAGCCTCTGGAAACACCATATATTTT.

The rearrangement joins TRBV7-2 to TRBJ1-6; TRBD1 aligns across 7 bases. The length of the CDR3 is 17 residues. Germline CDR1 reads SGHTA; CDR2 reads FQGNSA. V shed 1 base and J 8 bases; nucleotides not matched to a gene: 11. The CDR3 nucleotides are TGTGCCAGCAGCTTAGATAGGGGGCGCGTTTATCATTCACCCCTCCACTTT. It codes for CASSLDRGRVYHSPLHF.

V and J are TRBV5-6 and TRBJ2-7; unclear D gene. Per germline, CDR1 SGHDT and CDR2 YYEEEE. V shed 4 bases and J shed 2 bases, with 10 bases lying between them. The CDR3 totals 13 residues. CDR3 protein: CASSHTTTYEQYF. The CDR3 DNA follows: TGTGCCAGCAGCCATACAACAACCTACGAGCAGTACTTC.

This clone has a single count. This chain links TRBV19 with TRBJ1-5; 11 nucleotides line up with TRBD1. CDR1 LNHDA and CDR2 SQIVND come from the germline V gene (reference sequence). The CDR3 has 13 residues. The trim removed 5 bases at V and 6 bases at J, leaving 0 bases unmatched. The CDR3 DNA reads TGTGCCAGTAGTGGGACAGGGGGTCAGCCCCAGCATTTT. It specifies CASSGTGGQPQHF. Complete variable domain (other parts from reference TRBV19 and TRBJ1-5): DGGITQSPKYLFRKEGQNVTLSCEQNLNHDAMYWYRQDPGQGLRLIYYSQIVNDFQKGDIAEGYSVSREKKESFPLTVTSAQKNPTAFYLCASSGTGGQPQHFGDGTRLSIL.

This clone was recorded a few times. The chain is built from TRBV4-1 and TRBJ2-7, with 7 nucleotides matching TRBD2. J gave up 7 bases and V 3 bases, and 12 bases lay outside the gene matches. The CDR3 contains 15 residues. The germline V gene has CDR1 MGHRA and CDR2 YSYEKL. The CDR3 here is CASSQGGAGLREQYF. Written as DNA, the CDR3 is TGCGCCAGCAGCCAGGGCGGAGCGGGATTGAGAGAGCAGTACTTC.

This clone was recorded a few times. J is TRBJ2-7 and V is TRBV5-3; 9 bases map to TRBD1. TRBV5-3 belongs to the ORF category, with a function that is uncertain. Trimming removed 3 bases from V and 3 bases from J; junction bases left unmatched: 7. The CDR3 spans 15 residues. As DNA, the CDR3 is TGTGCCAGAAGCTCGAACCGGGACAGGGACTACGAGCAGTACTTC. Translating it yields CARSSNRDRDYEQYF.

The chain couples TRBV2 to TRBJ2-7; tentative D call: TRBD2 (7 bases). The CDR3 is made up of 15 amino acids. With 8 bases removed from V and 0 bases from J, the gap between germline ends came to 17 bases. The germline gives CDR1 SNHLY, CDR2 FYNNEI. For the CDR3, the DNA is TGTGCCAGCCGAGTAGGGGGGGAAAGCTCCTACGAGCAGTACTTC. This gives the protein CASRVGGESSYEQYF.

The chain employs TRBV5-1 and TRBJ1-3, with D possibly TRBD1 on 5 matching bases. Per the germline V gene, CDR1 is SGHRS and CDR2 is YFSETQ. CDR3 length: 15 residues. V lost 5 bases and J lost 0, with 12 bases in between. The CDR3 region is CASRTGASSGNTIYF. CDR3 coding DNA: TGCGCCAGCAGAACTGGGGCAAGCTCTGGAAACACCATATATTTT.

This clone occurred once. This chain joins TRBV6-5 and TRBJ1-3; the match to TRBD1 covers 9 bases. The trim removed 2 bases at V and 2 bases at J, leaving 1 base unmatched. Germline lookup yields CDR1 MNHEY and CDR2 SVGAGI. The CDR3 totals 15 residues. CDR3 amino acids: CASSYRTGAGNTIYF. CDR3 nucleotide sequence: TGTGCCAGCAGTTACAGGACAGGGGCTGGAAACACCATATATTTT.

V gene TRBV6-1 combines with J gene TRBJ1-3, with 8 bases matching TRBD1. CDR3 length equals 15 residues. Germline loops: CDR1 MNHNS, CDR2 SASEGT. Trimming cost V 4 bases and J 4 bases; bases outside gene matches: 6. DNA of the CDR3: TGTGCCAGCAGTGGGACAGGGATGAGAGGAAACACCATATATTTT. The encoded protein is CASSGTGMRGNTIYF.

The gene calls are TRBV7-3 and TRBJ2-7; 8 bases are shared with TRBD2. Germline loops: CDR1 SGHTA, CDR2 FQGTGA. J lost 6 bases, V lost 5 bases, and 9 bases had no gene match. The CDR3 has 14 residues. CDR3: CASSKTSEDSEQYF. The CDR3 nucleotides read TGTGCCAGCAGCAAGACTAGCGAAGATAGCGAGCAGTACTTC.